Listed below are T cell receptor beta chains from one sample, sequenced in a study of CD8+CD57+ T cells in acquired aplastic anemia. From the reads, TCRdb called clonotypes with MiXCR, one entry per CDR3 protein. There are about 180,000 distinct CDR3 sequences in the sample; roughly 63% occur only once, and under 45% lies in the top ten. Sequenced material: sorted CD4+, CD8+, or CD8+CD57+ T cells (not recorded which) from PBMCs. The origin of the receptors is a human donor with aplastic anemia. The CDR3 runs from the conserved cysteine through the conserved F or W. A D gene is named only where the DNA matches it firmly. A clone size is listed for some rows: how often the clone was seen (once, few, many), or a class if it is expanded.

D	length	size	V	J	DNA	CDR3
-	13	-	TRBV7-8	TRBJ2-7	TGTGCCAGCAGCTTTGAGGGCCCTCGCGAGCAGTACTTC	CASSFEGPREQYF
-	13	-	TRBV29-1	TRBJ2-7	TGCAGCGTCTTACCGGACAGCTCCTACGAGCAGTACTTC	CSVLPDSSYEQYF
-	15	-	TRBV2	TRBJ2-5	TGTGCCACGTCGTTGACACTTGGAATGCAAGAGACCCAGTACTTC	CATSLTLGMQETQYF
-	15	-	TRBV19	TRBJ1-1	TGTGCCAGTAGTCCCCGGACAGAGAGCTCCTCTGAAGCTTTCTTT	CASSPRTESSSEAFF
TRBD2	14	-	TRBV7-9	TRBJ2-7	TGTGCCAGCATGGAAGCGGGACCCTTCTACGAGCAGTACTTC	CASMEAGPFYEQYF
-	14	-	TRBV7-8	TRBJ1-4	TGTGCCAGCAGCTTAGTTCGGGGGGGTGAAAAACTGTTTTTT	CASSLVRGGEKLFF
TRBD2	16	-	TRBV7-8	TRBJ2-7	TGTGCCAGCAGCACGGGACTAGCGGGAGTCGAGTACGAGCAGTACTTC	CASSTGLAGVEYEQYF
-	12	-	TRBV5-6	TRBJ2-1	TGTGCCAGCAGCTTGCGAAGTAATGAGCAGTTCTTC	CASSLRSNEQFF
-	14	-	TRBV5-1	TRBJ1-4	TGCGCCAGCAGCATGGCAGACAGTAATGAAAAACTGTTTTTT	CASSMADSNEKLFF
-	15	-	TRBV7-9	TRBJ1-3	TGTGCCAGCAGCTCGCGCCACTTCACTCGAAACACCATATATTTT	CASSSRHFTRNTIYF
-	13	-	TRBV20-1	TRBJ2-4	TGCAGTGCCGTCGGGTTAGCCAAAAACATTCAGTACTTC	CSAVGLAKNIQYF
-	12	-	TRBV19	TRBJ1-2	TGTGCCAGTAGTACCGAGGGGGGGCGATACACCTTC	CASSTEGGRYTF
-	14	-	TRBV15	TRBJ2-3	TGTGCCACCAGCCGGGACCGGGTTCCAGATACGCAGTATTTT	CATSRDRVPDTQYF
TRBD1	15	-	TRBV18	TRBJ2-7	TGTGCCAGCTCACGAGACAGGACAGGCTCCTACGAGCAGTACTTC	CASSRDRTGSYEQYF
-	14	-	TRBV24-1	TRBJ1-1	TGTGCCACCAGTGATCCAGGGATGAACACTGAAGCTTTCTTT	CATSDPGMNTEAFF
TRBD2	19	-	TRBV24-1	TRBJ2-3	TGTGCCACCAGTGATTTGCCCCTACTAGCGGGAGTAGGCACAGATACGCAGTATTTT	CATSDLPLLAGVGTDTQYF
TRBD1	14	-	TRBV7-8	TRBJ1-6	TGTGCCAGCAGCCGGGACAGGGAAAATTCACCCCTCCACTTT	CASSRDRENSPLHF
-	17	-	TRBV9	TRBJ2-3	TGTGCCAGCAGCATCCAAGGGGGTAGTTTGGGAACAGATACGCAGTATTTT	CASSIQGGSLGTDTQYF
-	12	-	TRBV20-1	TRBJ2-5	TGCAGTGCTAGAGATCGGGGGGAGACCCAGTACTTC	CSARDRGETQYF
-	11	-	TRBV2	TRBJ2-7	TGTGCCAGCAGTGTGCGCTACGAGCAGTACTTC	CASSVRYEQYF
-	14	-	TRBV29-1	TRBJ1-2	TGCAGCGTTGAAACTTCTGGGGACGGCTATGGCTACACCTTC	CSVETSGDGYGYTF
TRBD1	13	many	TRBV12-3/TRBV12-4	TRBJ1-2	TGTGCCAGCAGGTTGGGACAGAGGGCGGCTCGGACCTTC	CASRLGQRAARTF
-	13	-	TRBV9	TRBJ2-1	TGTGCCAGCAGCCTGGCTAACTACAATGAGCAGTTCTTC	CASSLANYNEQFF
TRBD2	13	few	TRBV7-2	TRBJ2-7	TGTGCCAGCAGGCTAGCGGGGGAAGCCGAGCAGTACTTC	CASRLAGEAEQYF
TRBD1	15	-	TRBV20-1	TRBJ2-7	TGCAGTGCTACTAGGCTCGGGACAGGGGTGGTCGAGCAGTACTTC	CSATRLGTGVVEQYF
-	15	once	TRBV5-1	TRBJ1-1	TGCGCCAGCAGCAGTCTGGGTAGCGGGAACACTGAAGCTTTCTTT	CASSSLGSGNTEAFF
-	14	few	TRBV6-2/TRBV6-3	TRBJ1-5	TGTGCCAGCAGTTATGGGCGGGTCAATCAGCCCCAGCATTTT	CASSYGRVNQPQHF
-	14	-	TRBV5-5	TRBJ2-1	TGTGCCAGCAGCTTGCCGGACAGATACAATGAGCAGTTCTTT	CASSLPDRYNEQFF
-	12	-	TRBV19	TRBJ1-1	TGTGCCAGTAGTATGTGGGGACCCGAAGCTTTCTTT	CASSMWGPEAFF
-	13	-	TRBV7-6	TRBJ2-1	TGTGCCAGCAGCTTAGGTCCTAGGAATGAGCAGTTCTTC	CASSLGPRNEQFF
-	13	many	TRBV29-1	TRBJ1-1	TGCAGCGTTGACGGACAGCCCAACACTGAAGCTTTCTTT	CSVDGQPNTEAFF
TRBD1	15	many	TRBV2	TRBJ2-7	TGTGCCAGCAGGAGCCGGACAGGTATCACCTACGAGCAGTACTTC	CASRSRTGITYEQYF
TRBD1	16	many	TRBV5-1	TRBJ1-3	TGCGCCAGCAGCATAGGGACAGCAATGGGGGGAAACACCATATATTTT	CASSIGTAMGGNTIYF
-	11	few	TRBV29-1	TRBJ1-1	TGCAGCGGTCAAGTTTACACTGAAGCTTTCTTT	CSGQVYTEAFF
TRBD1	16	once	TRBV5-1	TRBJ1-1	TGCGCCAGCAGCTTGACAGGGGGAGAGTGGAGCACTGAAGCTTTCTTT	CASSLTGGEWSTEAFF
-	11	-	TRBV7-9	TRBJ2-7	TGTGCCAGCAGCTTACTGGATGAGCAGTACTTC	CASSLLDEQYF
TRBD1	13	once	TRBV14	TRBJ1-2	TGTGCCAGCAGCCAAGTATCAGGGGGAGGCTACACCTTC	CASSQVSGGGYTF
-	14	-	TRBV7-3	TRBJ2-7	TGTGCCAGTAGTATTAGGACTCCCTCCTACGAGCAGTACTTC	CASSIRTPSYEQYF
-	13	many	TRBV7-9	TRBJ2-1	TGTGCCAGCAGCGCCGACATGTACAATGAGCAGTTCTTC	CASSADMYNEQFF
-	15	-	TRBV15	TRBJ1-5	TGTGCCACCAGCATACAGGGTGGGCGGTCTCAGCCCCAGCATTTT	CATSIQGGRSQPQHF
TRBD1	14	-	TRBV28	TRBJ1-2	TGTGCCAGCAGCCCCAGGGGGCTTAACTATGGCTACACCTTC	CASSPRGLNYGYTF
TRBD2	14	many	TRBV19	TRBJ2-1	TGTGCCAGTAGTAGAGCGGGGGACTACAATGAGCAGTTCTTC	CASSRAGDYNEQFF
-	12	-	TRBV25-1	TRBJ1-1	TGTGCCAGCAGGGACAGCTGGACTGAAGCTTTCTTT	CASRDSWTEAFF
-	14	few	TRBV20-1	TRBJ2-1	TGCAGTGCTAGGAGCTGGGGAATGGGCAATGAGCAGTTCTTC	CSARSWGMGNEQFF
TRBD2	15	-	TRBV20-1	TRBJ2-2	TGCAGTGCTAATAGACTAGCGGGAGGTACCGGGGAGCTGTTTTTT	CSANRLAGGTGELFF
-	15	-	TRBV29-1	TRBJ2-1	TGCAGCGTGGGACTGGGACAGAAGGTATACAATGAGCAGTTCTTC	CSVGLGQKVYNEQFF
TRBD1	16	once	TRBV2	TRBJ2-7	TGTGCCAGCAGTGATAGTCAAGGGACAGGGGTCTACGAGCAGTACTTC	CASSDSQGTGVYEQYF
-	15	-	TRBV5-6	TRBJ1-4	TGTGCCAGCAGCGTAGCGGGGGAGGCTAATGAAAAACTGTTTTTT	CASSVAGEANEKLFF
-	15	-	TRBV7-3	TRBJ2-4	TGCGCCAGCAGCCAGGGGGAGGGGGCGGTGGACATTCAGTACTTC	CASSQGEGAVDIQYF
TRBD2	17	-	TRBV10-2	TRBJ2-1	TGTGCCAGCAGCGATGCGGGACTAGCGGGAGATAGGAATGAGCAGTTCTTC	CASSDAGLAGDRNEQFF
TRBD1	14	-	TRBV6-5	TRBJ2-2	TGTGCCAGCAGCCAGGGGGCCAACACCGGGGAGCTGTTTTTT	CASSQGANTGELFF
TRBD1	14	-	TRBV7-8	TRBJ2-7	TGTGCCAGCAGCTCCCGGACAGGGGTCTACGAGCAGTACTTC	CASSSRTGVYEQYF